This T cell receptor beta chain was documented in a study of CD8 T cells in Susac syndrome. Study-level background: Within the group of sequenced Susac syndrome patients, about six had active disease and eight were in remission. Each patient with Susac syndrome, at the time of blood draw, was therapy-naive, on corticosteroids, or on intravenous immunoglobulin alone.

Random hexamers primed reverse transcription of about 0.45 to 1 ug RNA. Using its own MiXCR run on the immunoSEQ multiplex PCR reads, TCRdb lists one record per CDR3 protein. Of over 130,000 distinct CDR3 sequences listed, around 95% are singletons. The TEMRA cells underwent FACS enrichment, while the CD8+ and CD4+ T cells underwent negative isolation. The CDR3 is 13 residues long. V dropped 3 bases and J dropped 5 bases, with 10 bases sitting between them. The sample was CD4+ T cells from PBMCs. This TCR derives from a human donor with Susac syndrome. V gene TRBV12-3 or TRBV12-4 combines with J gene TRBJ1-2; D is uncertain. The CDR3 region is CASSLLDGYGYTF. In nucleotides, the CDR3 is TGTGCCAGCAGTTTGCTCGACGGGTATGGCTACACCTTC.